This T cell receptor beta chain derives from a study of T cells in localized non-small cell lung cancer (dated by TCRdb to 2018 to 2020). Regarding the complete study: The study examined T cell repertoires in roughly 240 patients with early-stage NSCLC and compared tumors with uninvolved tumor-adjacent lungs. The cohort comprised a few hundred treatment-naïve NSCLC patients with resected, localized lung tumors. A mean age of roughly 66 years was recorded for the NSCLC patients, of whom 129 were male and more than 85 were female.

The immunoSEQ Assay was used to sequence TCR beta CDR3 regions from DNA. The study's processing was this. To compute T cell density, TCR beta template counts were normalized to usable DNA, which was estimated by amplifying housekeeping genes. The preseqR package was used to estimate richness by extrapolating to 400,000 templates for PBMC samples and to 120,000 templates for tissue samples. Clonality was calculated as one minus Pielou's evenness. Tissue-enriched TCRs were identified through differential abundance testing performed on productive amino-acid clonotypes, with a minimum total count of 5 and an alpha of 0.1. The Jaccard Index and the Morisita Overlap Index were used to measure repertoire overlap between compartments. GLIPH grouped TCR beta CDR3s together with public tetramer-defined viral CDR3s, and a viral motif had to include at least three viral sequences and also show V-gene enrichment. TCRdb re-hosts the immuneACCESS table, in-frame sequences only. Its copies lack some clones; in the studies checked, an unresolved V gene accounts for under half of them, and the cause for the rest is not known. The V and J calls and clone size were taken over from that table, and D and trimming were inferred from the DNA. The sample table holds under 150,000 clones, of which around 90% were seen once. The ten largest clones add up to approximately 1.5% of the sample.

The research as a whole found: A median of roughly 56 of the top 100 tumor clones were detected in paired uninvolved adjacent lung, and under 30 of these tumor clones were also found among the top 100 clones of the paired uninvolved adjacent lung. Longer overall survival was associated with higher T cell density in blood, whereas shorter survival was associated with higher clonality in adjacent lung. Because multi-region sequencing of the tumors was not done, intratumor heterogeneity could not be ruled out. Because the study design was exploratory, TCR variables were selected using unadjusted p-values without false-discovery rate correction. The highest T cell clonality was observed in uninvolved tumor-adjacent lung, where clonality exceeded that of tumor, suggesting that antigenic responses were more focused in uninvolved tumor-adjacent lung.

Turning to this clone: It lacks a known antigen. One base away there is no much larger clone; base qualities are not given.

At diagnosis, peripheral blood, uninvolved tumor-adjacent lung and tumor were collected and stored as a combination of fresh-frozen and FFPE material. Blood samples were analyzed as peripheral blood mononuclear cells for TCR repertoire profiling. The sample consisted of peripheral blood, taken before any cancer treatment. The sequence came from a female donor over 55 with stage I lung adenocarcinoma.

The DNA is as follows: TGTGCCAGCAGCGTCTCCATTGGGCAGGCAAACACCGGGGAGCTGTTTTTT. Its product reads: CASSVSIGQANTGELFF. The rearrangement joined TRBV9 to TRBJ2-2; the D segment cannot be called with confidence. Spanning cysteine to phenylalanine, the CDR3 consists of 17 amino acids. Only the CDR3 part of the read is kept: 51 bases, read in frame from the first base. A distance of 16 bases separates the germline ends of V and J, which lose 2 bases and 2 bases respectively. The germline V gene yields SGDLS for CDR1 and YYNGEE for CDR2.